The rows below give T cell receptor beta chains drawn from one sample of a study of T cell responses to AZD1222 COVID-19 vaccine. Data came from immunoSEQ multiplex PCR; TCRdb stores just in-frame clones and leaves some out. This sample has more than 75,000 clones, with roughly four fifths found just once. Specimen: peripheral blood, collected 28 days after the second AZD1222 dose. The receptor set was obtained from an adult who received the AZD1222 COVID-19 vaccine. Each CDR3 is given with its conserved first and last residue. D genes are given only for firm matches. Part of the rows lack a size; the others show once, few, many or a class for expanded clones.

CDR3nt: TGCAGCGTTGAATTGGCAGGGGCCAATCAGCCCCAGCATTTT
CDR3aa: CSVELAGANQPQHF
abundance: .
j_gene: TRBJ1-5
len: 14
v_gene: TRBV29-1
d_gene: .

CDR3nt: TGTGCCAGCAGTTTATCGACCAATCAGCCCCAGCATTTT
CDR3aa: CASSLSTNQPQHF
abundance: .
j_gene: TRBJ1-5
len: 13
v_gene: TRBV27
d_gene: .

CDR3nt: TGTGCCAGCAGCTTACTTCTGGGACAGGTGTCCTATGGCTACACCTTC
CDR3aa: CASSLLLGQVSYGYTF
abundance: .
j_gene: TRBJ1-2
len: 16
v_gene: TRBV11-1
d_gene: TRBD1

CDR3nt: TGTGCCATCAGCCTTAGGACAGGGGAGAACTATGGCTACACCTTC
CDR3aa: CAISLRTGENYGYTF
abundance: .
j_gene: TRBJ1-2
len: 15
v_gene: TRBV10-3
d_gene: TRBD1

CDR3nt: TGTGCCACCAGTGAACGGACAGGGGGCTTTGAAGGCTACACCTTC
CDR3aa: CATSERTGGFEGYTF
abundance: .
j_gene: TRBJ1-2
len: 15
v_gene: TRBV24-1
d_gene: TRBD1

CDR3nt: TGTGCCAGCAGCTTAAGTGTGATTAATGAGCAGTTCTTC
CDR3aa: CASSLSVINEQFF
abundance: .
j_gene: TRBJ2-1
len: 13
v_gene: TRBV7-2
d_gene: .

CDR3nt: TGCGCCAGCAGCCAAGATTACGGGGTTCACAATGAGCAGTTCTTC
CDR3aa: CASSQDYGVHNEQFF
abundance: .
j_gene: TRBJ2-1
len: 15
v_gene: TRBV4-3
d_gene: .

CDR3nt: TGTGCCAGCAGCATGGGACTAGCCGATGAGCAGTTCTTC
CDR3aa: CASSMGLADEQFF
abundance: .
j_gene: TRBJ2-1
len: 13
v_gene: TRBV7-3
d_gene: TRBD2

CDR3nt: TGTGCCAGTTCCACGTACAATGAGCAGTTCTTC
CDR3aa: CASSTYNEQFF
abundance: .
j_gene: TRBJ2-1
len: 11
v_gene: TRBV27
d_gene: .

CDR3nt: TGCGCCAGCAGCTCACGGGACAGGGGAAATTCACCCCTCCACTTT
CDR3aa: CASSSRDRGNSPLHF
abundance: .
j_gene: TRBJ1-6
len: 15
v_gene: TRBV5-1
d_gene: TRBD1

CDR3nt: TGTGCCAGCAGCTTAATAATTGATGTCGGGCAGACCTATGGCTACACCTTC
CDR3aa: CASSLIIDVGQTYGYTF
abundance: .
j_gene: TRBJ1-2
len: 17
v_gene: TRBV7-2
d_gene: .

CDR3nt: TGTGCCAGCTCACCAACTTGGGACTCTGATTATGGCTACACCTTC
CDR3aa: CASSPTWDSDYGYTF
abundance: once
j_gene: TRBJ1-2
len: 15
v_gene: TRBV18
d_gene: .

CDR3nt: TGTGCCAGCAGCCCCAGGGGGAGAAGCTCTGGAAACACCATATATTTT
CDR3aa: CASSPRGRSSGNTIYF
abundance: .
j_gene: TRBJ1-3
len: 16
v_gene: TRBV9
d_gene: TRBD1

CDR3nt: TGTGCCAGCAGCTCCTTAGCGGGAACCTTCAATGAGCAGTTCTTC
CDR3aa: CASSSLAGTFNEQFF
abundance: .
j_gene: TRBJ2-1
len: 15
v_gene: TRBV7-3
d_gene: TRBD2

CDR3nt: TGTGCCAGCTCACCACCCGGGACAGGGGTGGTATCTTTCTTT
CDR3aa: CASSPPGTGVVSFF
abundance: .
j_gene: TRBJ1-1
len: 14
v_gene: TRBV18
d_gene: TRBD1

CDR3nt: TGTGCCAGCAGTTTAATAGCTCAGCCCCAGCATTTT
CDR3aa: CASSLIAQPQHF
abundance: .
j_gene: TRBJ1-5
len: 12
v_gene: TRBV12-3/TRBV12-4
d_gene: .

CDR3nt: TGTGCCAGCAGTTTCTTTGAGCCCAAGCCCGGTCGGAACACTGAAGCTTTCTTT
CDR3aa: CASSFFEPKPGRNTEAFF
abundance: .
j_gene: TRBJ1-1
len: 18
v_gene: TRBV28
d_gene: .

CDR3nt: TGCAGTGCTAGTTCATCGGGCAGACTTAATTCACCCCTCCACTTT
CDR3aa: CSASSSGRLNSPLHF
abundance: .
j_gene: TRBJ1-6
len: 15
v_gene: TRBV20-1
d_gene: .

CDR3nt: TGTGCCAGCAGTTTAGGAGGGGGCGCAGGGAACTATGGCTACACCTTC
CDR3aa: CASSLGGGAGNYGYTF
abundance: .
j_gene: TRBJ1-2
len: 16
v_gene: TRBV28
d_gene: TRBD1

CDR3nt: TGTGCCAGCAGTGATATGATCTGGAGGACGGTTAACTATGGCTACACCTTC
CDR3aa: CASSDMIWRTVNYGYTF
abundance: .
j_gene: TRBJ1-2
len: 17
v_gene: TRBV2
d_gene: .

CDR3nt: TGTGCCAGCAGTCGGCTGGCGGGGAGCAATCAGCCCCAGCATTTT
CDR3aa: CASSRLAGSNQPQHF
abundance: .
j_gene: TRBJ1-5
len: 15
v_gene: TRBV6-5
d_gene: .

CDR3nt: TGTGCCACCAGCAGAGACTGGAACCAGCCCCAGCATTTT
CDR3aa: CATSRDWNQPQHF
abundance: .
j_gene: TRBJ1-5
len: 13
v_gene: TRBV15
d_gene: .

CDR3nt: TGTGCCAGCAGTTTCACGGCAGATACGCAGTATTTT
CDR3aa: CASSFTADTQYF
abundance: .
j_gene: TRBJ2-3
len: 12
v_gene: TRBV6-5
d_gene: .

CDR3nt: TGTGCCAGCAGCACCGGTAGCGCCTCCGGGGAGCTGTTTTTT
CDR3aa: CASSTGSASGELFF
abundance: .
j_gene: TRBJ2-2
len: 14
v_gene: TRBV4-2
d_gene: .

CDR3nt: TGTGCCAGCAGTTTCGATATGGCGGGTGGCTACACCTTC
CDR3aa: CASSFDMAGGYTF
abundance: .
j_gene: TRBJ1-2
len: 13
v_gene: TRBV2
d_gene: .

CDR3nt: TGTGCCAGTAGTAAACCCTCTGGAAACACCATATATTTT
CDR3aa: CASSKPSGNTIYF
abundance: .
j_gene: TRBJ1-3
len: 13
v_gene: TRBV19
d_gene: .

CDR3nt: TGTGCCAGCAGCTGGACCAATTCCTACAATGAGCAGTTCTTC
CDR3aa: CASSWTNSYNEQFF
abundance: .
j_gene: TRBJ2-1
len: 14
v_gene: TRBV5-6
d_gene: .

CDR3nt: TGCGCCAGCAGCTTGGCGAAGGGGGCAACTAATGAAAAACTGTTTTTT
CDR3aa: CASSLAKGATNEKLFF
abundance: .
j_gene: TRBJ1-4
len: 16
v_gene: TRBV5-1
d_gene: .

CDR3nt: TGTGCCAGCAGCAGGGGACAGGGGGGCTCCTACGAGCAGTACTTC
CDR3aa: CASSRGQGGSYEQYF
abundance: .
j_gene: TRBJ2-7
len: 15
v_gene: TRBV6-5
d_gene: TRBD1

CDR3nt: TGTGCCATCCGACAGGGACTAGGAAACACCATATATTTT
CDR3aa: CAIRQGLGNTIYF
abundance: .
j_gene: TRBJ1-3
len: 13
v_gene: TRBV10-3
d_gene: TRBD1

CDR3nt: TGTGCCAGCAGCCTGCCTGGGGGGAAGGGTGATGGCTACACCTTC
CDR3aa: CASSLPGGKGDGYTF
abundance: .
j_gene: TRBJ1-2
len: 15
v_gene: TRBV4-2
d_gene: .

CDR3nt: TGTGCCAGCAGCCAAGGCCGACTAGATACGCAGTATTTT
CDR3aa: CASSQGRLDTQYF
abundance: .
j_gene: TRBJ2-3
len: 13
v_gene: TRBV3-1/TRBV3-2
d_gene: .

CDR3nt: TGTGCCAGTGCCCCGGGGCGAGGGAGCGCCGGGGAGCTGTTTTTT
CDR3aa: CASAPGRGSAGELFF
abundance: once
j_gene: TRBJ2-2
len: 15
v_gene: TRBV19
d_gene: .

CDR3nt: TGTGCCAGCAGCCAGACGTGGGGCGAAGCTTTCTTT
CDR3aa: CASSQTWGEAFF
abundance: .
j_gene: TRBJ1-1
len: 12
v_gene: TRBV7-8
d_gene: .

CDR3nt: TGTGCCAGCAGCTTAACGCCCGTCGGGGAGCTGTTTTTT
CDR3aa: CASSLTPVGELFF
abundance: once
j_gene: TRBJ2-2
len: 13
v_gene: TRBV7-3
d_gene: .

CDR3nt: TGTGCCACCCGTCGCGGGAACATGAACACTGAAGCTTTCTTT
CDR3aa: CATRRGNMNTEAFF
abundance: .
j_gene: TRBJ1-1
len: 14
v_gene: TRBV10-3
d_gene: .

CDR3nt: TGTGCCACCAGTGATTGGAGTGAGACCCAGTACTTC
CDR3aa: CATSDWSETQYF
abundance: .
j_gene: TRBJ2-5
len: 12
v_gene: TRBV24-1
d_gene: .

CDR3nt: TGTGCCAGCAGTTACTCCGGGAGAGTCACCATATATTTT
CDR3aa: CASSYSGRVTIYF
abundance: .
j_gene: TRBJ1-3
len: 13
v_gene: TRBV6-2/TRBV6-3
d_gene: .

CDR3nt: TGTGCCAGCAGCAGCAAATTGAACACTGAAGCTTTCTTT
CDR3aa: CASSSKLNTEAFF
abundance: .
j_gene: TRBJ1-1
len: 13
v_gene: TRBV6-4
d_gene: .

CDR3nt: TGTGCCAGTAGCCGGGACACGGGGCCCTACGAGCAGTACTTC
CDR3aa: CASSRDTGPYEQYF
abundance: .
j_gene: TRBJ2-7
len: 14
v_gene: TRBV19
d_gene: .

CDR3nt: TGTGCCAGCAGTGATGGACGGAGTGAAGCTTTCTTT
CDR3aa: CASSDGRSEAFF
abundance: .
j_gene: TRBJ1-1
len: 12
v_gene: TRBV25-1
d_gene: .

CDR3nt: TGTGCCAGCCACAGCTCTGGAAACACCATATATTTT
CDR3aa: CASHSSGNTIYF
abundance: .
j_gene: TRBJ1-3
len: 12
v_gene: TRBV6-5
d_gene: .

CDR3nt: TGTGCCAGCAGCGGCTGGGTCGGGACAGCCTCTGGAAACACCATATATTTT
CDR3aa: CASSGWVGTASGNTIYF
abundance: once
j_gene: TRBJ1-3
len: 17
v_gene: TRBV9
d_gene: TRBD1

CDR3nt: TGTGCCAGCAGCCAAGCCCGAATAGCGGGAGACGACGAGCAGTACTTC
CDR3aa: CASSQARIAGDDEQYF
abundance: .
j_gene: TRBJ2-7
len: 16
v_gene: TRBV4-2
d_gene: TRBD2

CDR3nt: TGTGCCAGCGGCCTTTCCTCGGAGACCCAGTACTTC
CDR3aa: CASGLSSETQYF
abundance: .
j_gene: TRBJ2-5
len: 12
v_gene: TRBV6-2/TRBV6-3
d_gene: .

CDR3nt: TGTGCCAGCAGTACCCAGCTGGAAGCTTTCTTT
CDR3aa: CASSTQLEAFF
abundance: .
j_gene: TRBJ1-1
len: 11
v_gene: TRBV6-2/TRBV6-3
d_gene: .

CDR3nt: TGCAGCGTTGTGACCTTAGGCGCTGAAGCTTTCTTT
CDR3aa: CSVVTLGAEAFF
abundance: few
j_gene: TRBJ1-1
len: 12
v_gene: TRBV29-1
d_gene: .

CDR3nt: TGTGCCAGCAGTTTATCACGGGGGAGGGAGACCCAGTACTTC
CDR3aa: CASSLSRGRETQYF
abundance: .
j_gene: TRBJ2-5
len: 14
v_gene: TRBV27
d_gene: .

CDR3nt: TGTGCCAGCAGCCAAGATCAGGAATATGGCTACACCTTC
CDR3aa: CASSQDQEYGYTF
abundance: .
j_gene: TRBJ1-2
len: 13
v_gene: TRBV14
d_gene: .

CDR3nt: TGTGCCATCAGTGAGGGTACTAGCGGAGGCACAGATACGCAGTATTTT
CDR3aa: CAISEGTSGGTDTQYF
abundance: .
j_gene: TRBJ2-3
len: 16
v_gene: TRBV10-3
d_gene: TRBD2

CDR3nt: TGTGCCAGCGAATATACCGGGACCGGAGAGACCCAGTACTTC
CDR3aa: CASEYTGTGETQYF
abundance: .
j_gene: TRBJ2-5
len: 14
v_gene: TRBV28
d_gene: .

CDR3nt: TGTGCCACAGGCGACAGGGATTTTTACCAGCCCCAGCATTTT
CDR3aa: CATGDRDFYQPQHF
abundance: .
j_gene: TRBJ1-5
len: 14
v_gene: TRBV24-1
d_gene: TRBD1

CDR3nt: TGCGCCAGCAGCTTGGGGACAGGGGTTAATGAAAAACTGTTTTTT
CDR3aa: CASSLGTGVNEKLFF
abundance: .
j_gene: TRBJ1-4
len: 15
v_gene: TRBV5-1
d_gene: TRBD1

CDR3nt: TGTGCCAGCAGCTTCACCGGGACAGGGGCGACTAACTATGGCTACACCTTC
CDR3aa: CASSFTGTGATNYGYTF
abundance: .
j_gene: TRBJ1-2
len: 17
v_gene: TRBV7-2
d_gene: TRBD1

CDR3nt: TGTGCCAGCAGCGTAGGTGCTAGCGGGAGAAGCAATGAGCAGTTCTTC
CDR3aa: CASSVGASGRSNEQFF
abundance: few
j_gene: TRBJ2-1
len: 16
v_gene: TRBV9
d_gene: TRBD2